The 19 T cell receptor beta chains in this list originate from one sample, sequenced in a study of blood T cell repertoires in COVID-19. Profiling relied on immunoSEQ multiplex PCR, and the TCRdb table lists in-frame clones only, not all of them. This sample carries roughly 92,000 clones, 90% of them seen once, and the ten largest clones take approximately 5.1%. Source material: peripheral blood. Receptors originate from a man aged 50 to 60 with acute or convalescent COVID-19.

By proportion, this clone is medium-sized. This sequence joins TRBV29-1 and TRBJ1-2, with TRBD1 matching 9 bases. V gave up 6 bases and J gave up 8 bases; unmatched junction bases: 16. This CDR3 region has 15 residues. Germline V CDR1 and CDR2: SQVTM, ANQGSEA. CDR3 region: CSVKLMVGQGDGYTF. For the CDR3, the DNA is TGCAGCGTCAAATTGATGGTGGGACAGGGTGACGGCTACACCTTC.

The V gene is TRBV5-4, the J gene TRBJ2-5; D is possibly TRBD1 (6 bases). CDR1 is SGHNT and CDR2 is YYREEE in the germline V gene (reference sequence). This CDR3 contains 14 residues. Trimming cost V 0 bases and J 3 bases, with 9 bases left between them. CDR3 in DNA: TGTGCCAGCAGCTTGGGTAACAGGGAAGAGACCCAGTACTTC. Protein sequence: CASSLGNREETQYF.

The V gene is TRBV24-1, the J gene TRBJ1-5; D uncertain. Germline assignment: CDR1 KGHDR and CDR2 SFDVKD. The CDR3 totals 14 residues. V lost 7 bases to trimming and J lost 0 bases, with 9 bases between them. CDR3 nucleotides: TGTGCCACCAGGACAAGTCCTAGCAATCAGCCCCAGCATTTT. It specifies CATRTSPSNQPQHF.

The V gene is TRBV12-3 or TRBV12-4, the J gene TRBJ2-3; no clear D gene. Trimming left V 6 bases short and J 0 bases short, with 7 bases between. The CDR3 runs to 13 residues. The CDR3 DNA reads TGTGCCAGCAGCTCGTTTAGCACAGATACGCAGTATTTT. This translates into CASSSFSTDTQYF.

The V gene is TRBV19, the J gene TRBJ2-5, with unresolved D. CDR1 is LNHDA and CDR2 is SQIVND in the germline V gene (reference sequence). The length of the CDR3 is 14 residues. V was trimmed by 6 bases and J by 2 bases, leaving 13 bases between them. The CDR3 is CASRSGTQQETQYF. CDR3 sequence (DNA): TGTGCCAGTAGAAGTGGCACCCAACAAGAGACCCAGTACTTC.

V is TRBV18 and J is TRBJ2-7, with 14 nucleotides matching TRBD2. Trimming removed 2 bases from V and 3 bases from J; junction bases left unmatched: 0. This CDR3 is built from 15 residues. Germline CDR1 is KGHSH and CDR2 is LQKENI. CDR3 protein: CASSPGTSGGYEQYF. CDR3 coding DNA: TGTGCCAGCTCACCAGGGACTAGCGGGGGCTACGAGCAGTACTTC.

The table lists this clone with a few counts. In DNA, the CDR3 is TGTGCCTGGACCTACGACTTGAACACTGAAGCTTTCTTT. Its translation: CAWTYDLNTEAFF. V gene TRBV30 combines with J gene TRBJ1-1; no firm D call. V lost 4 bases and J 0 bases, leaving 9 bases between the germline ends. CDR1 GTSNPN and CDR2 SVGIG come from the germline V gene (reference sequence). The CDR3 has 13 residues.

The chain employs TRBV5-6 and TRBJ1-1; tentatively, D is TRBD1 (6 bases). Germline lookup yields CDR1 SGHDT and CDR2 YYEEEE. CDR3 length: 13 residues. The V gene lost 6 bases and the J gene lost 5 bases, with 14 bases spanning the gap. In DNA form, the CDR3 reads TGTGCCAGCATGGGGGGGCTGGGGACTGAAGCTTTCTTT. Translation gives CASMGGLGTEAFF.

This chain uses TRBV25-1 with TRBJ2-3; no reliable D call. V was trimmed by 4 bases and J by 0 bases, leaving 8 bases between them. This CDR3 is 14 amino acids long. In germline, CDR1 is MGHDK, CDR2 SYGVNS. Here the CDR3 DNA reads TGTGCCAGCAGTGGGCCGATTAGCACAGATACGCAGTATTTT. Encoded protein: CASSGPISTDTQYF.

This sequence joins TRBV27 and TRBJ2-3; TRBD2 aligns across 11 bases. CDR1 MNHEY and CDR2 SMNVEV come from the germline V gene (reference sequence). With V trimmed by 4 bases and J by 6 bases, 9 bases remained unmatched. The CDR3 has 16 residues. The CDR3 DNA is TGTGCCAGCAGTTCTCCTAGACTAGCGGGATCGGATACGCAGTATTTT. Protein sequence: CASSSPRLAGSDTQYF.

This chain links TRBV5-5 with TRBJ2-1; TRBD2 agrees at 13 bases. J gave up 4 bases and V 4 bases, and 2 bases lay outside the gene matches. The CDR3 runs to 15 residues. The germline V gene has CDR1 SGHKS and CDR2 YYEKEE (reference sequence). This CDR3 is CASSLGLAGYNEQFF. DNA for the CDR3: TGTGCCAGCAGCCTGGGACTAGCGGGGTACAATGAGCAGTTCTTC.

The chain couples TRBV30 to TRBJ2-1, with D perhaps TRBD2 (6 bases). In germline, CDR1 is GTSNPN, CDR2 SVGIG (reference sequence). V lost 2 bases, J lost 6 bases, and 17 bases lay in between. The CDR3 length is 15 residues. CDR3 protein: CAWSTSWRAFNEQFF. The CDR3 DNA sequence: TGTGCCTGGAGTACTTCGTGGAGGGCTTTCAATGAGCAGTTCTTC.

The chain couples TRBV6-5 to TRBJ1-1; 11 nucleotides line up with TRBD1. Germline V CDR1 and CDR2: MNHEY, SVGAGI. The CDR3 consists of 14 residues. The junction had 2 bases not matched to a gene; V was cut back by 0 bases and J by 8 bases. The CDR3 protein is CASSYSRDRGEAFF. The DNA for the CDR3 is TGTGCCAGCAGTTACTCGCGGGACAGGGGGGAAGCTTTCTTT.

The chain recombines TRBV5-4 with TRBJ2-7, with a weak D call TRBD1 (6 bases). The V end was cut by 4 bases, the J end by 5 bases, with 19 bases between. The CDR3 extends over 15 amino acids. Germline-derived CDR1 and CDR2 are SGHNT and YYREEE (reference sequence). The CDR3 here is CASSLKTGSRDEQYF. The CDR3 DNA reads as TGTGCCAGCAGCCTAAAAACAGGGTCACGCGACGAGCAGTACTTC. The entire variable domain, with the rest obtained from reference TRBV5-4 and TRBJ2-7, is as follows: ETGVTQSPTHLIKTRGQQVTLRCSSQSGHNTVSWYQQALGQGPQFIFQYYREEENGRGNFPPRFSGLQFPNYSSELNVNALELDDSALYLCASSLKTGSRDEQYFGPGTRLTVT.

This chain connects TRBV27 to TRBJ1-3, with D hard to call. Germline CDR1 is MNHEY and CDR2 is SMNVEV (reference sequence). This CDR3 comprises 13 residues. V was clipped by 2 bases and J by 3 bases, with 5 bases between them. CDR3 amino acids: CASSLGRGNTIYF. The CDR3 DNA reads as TGTGCCAGCAGTTTAGGGCGTGGAAACACCATATATTTT.

This clone was observed a handful of times. This chain uses TRBV7-2 with TRBJ2-1; maybe TRBD2 (5 bases). V was shortened by 5 bases and J by 12 bases, with 17 bases between the two germline ends. CDR1 and CDR2 from the germline V gene are SGHTA and FQGNSA. This CDR3 spans 13 amino acids. The DNA of the CDR3 is TGTGCCAGCAGCGCAAGAGCGGCCACGCGGCAGTTCTTC. It encodes CASSARAATRQFF.

This clone was found once. The rearrangement links TRBV24-1 to TRBJ2-1; D may be TRBD1 (5 bases). CDR3 length: 15 amino acids. In germline, CDR1 is KGHDR, CDR2 SFDVKD. Trimming took off 6 bases at V and 1 base at J, with 12 bases between the two ends. CDR3 bases: TGTGCCACCAGTCTCAGGGTAGGATCCTACAATGAGCAGTTCTTC. Protein: CATSLRVGSYNEQFF.

The chain uses TRBV28 and TRBJ1-1, with 9 nucleotides matching TRBD1. In germline, CDR1 is MDHEN, CDR2 SYDVKM. CDR3 length equals 14 residues. V lost 6 bases, J lost 8 bases, and 10 bases stayed unmatched. CDR3 protein: CASSTNRGRPEAFF. CDR3 nucleotide sequence: TGTGCCAGCAGCACGAACAGGGGGCGCCCCGAAGCTTTCTTT.

The chain has TRBV3-1 (or the pseudogene TRBV3-2) and TRBJ2-1; TRBD2 matches at 10 bases. V trimming: 1 base; J trimming: 8 bases; junction bases outside the gene matches: 8. Germline lookup yields CDR1 LGHDT and CDR2 YNNKEL (reference sequence). This CDR3 spans 16 amino acids. CDR3 sequence reads: CASSQGASGRVHEQFF. CDR3 in DNA: TGTGCCAGCAGCCAAGGGGCTAGCGGGAGAGTTCATGAGCAGTTCTTC.